A single sample is the source of the 19 T cell receptor beta chains below, sequenced in a study of regulatory T cells in long-lasting Graves disease. Time point denoted: persistent/refractory GD, antithyroid drugs over 5 years with positive TRAb. Researchers made the TCR library from RNA that was extracted from PBMCs. Arm-PCR with iRepertoire HTBI primers amplified the CDR3 regions for these TCR beta libraries. Each CDR3 protein is one row after TCRdb ran MiXCR on the multiplex PCR reads. The table includes 350,000 to 450,000 distinct CDR3 sequences, 23% detected once. The starting material was peripheral blood mononuclear cells (PBMCs), obtained when the disease was refractory, from a patient treated with antithyroid drugs. The receptor set was obtained from a woman aged 40 to 55 with Graves disease.

This clonotype was found many times. V gene TRBV7-9 combines with J gene TRBJ2-7; D possibly corresponds to TRBD1 (6 bases). CDR1 is SEHNR, CDR2 FQNEAQ, per germline (reference sequence). The CDR3 is 13 amino acids. Trimming took off 3 bases at V and 6 bases at J, with 12 bases between the two ends. The CDR3 DNA reads TGTGCCAGCAGCTTGGAGACAGGCAGCGAGCAGTACTTC. It codes for CASSLETGSEQYF.

This clonotype was recorded many times. This chain uses TRBV28 with TRBJ1-2; D gene unclear. Per the germline V gene, CDR1 is MDHEN and CDR2 is SYDVKM. The CDR3 is made up of 12 amino acids. The V and J ends lost 3 bases and 8 bases respectively, with 10 bases between them. CDR3 DNA: TGTGCCAGCAGTTTTTTGGGAGACGGCTACACCTTC. This translates into CASSFLGDGYTF.

This clonotype was picked up a small number of times. The chain recombines TRBV29-1 with TRBJ1-1; no clear D gene. The CDR3 spans 11 residues. The germline V and J ends were trimmed by 4 bases and 1 base, with 4 bases remaining between them. The germline V gene encodes CDR1 SQVTM and CDR2 ANQGSEA. CDR3 sequence: CSVGQNTEAFF. DNA for the CDR3: TGCAGCGTTGGACAGAACACTGAAGCTTTCTTT.

The CDR3 DNA follows: TGTGCCAGCAGTTTAGTCTCAGGCAGGCAGTTCTTC. Protein product: CASSLVSGRQFF. The chain is built from TRBV12-3 or TRBV12-4 and TRBJ2-1; no clear D gene. V was cut by 1 base and J by 12 bases, with 10 bases left in between. This CDR3 spans 12 amino acids.

The chain is built from TRBV15 and TRBJ2-1, with D unclear. V lost 0 bases and J 8 bases, leaving 14 bases between the germline ends. This CDR3 contains 15 residues. Germline values: CDR1 LNHNV, CDR2 YYDKDF (reference sequence). The CDR3 spells CATSRDGSNGDEQFF. In DNA form, the CDR3 reads TGTGCCACCAGCAGAGATGGTTCGAATGGCGATGAGCAGTTCTTC.

At least ten counts were recorded for this clonotype. The chain links TRBV28 to TRBJ2-7; the D gene is possibly TRBD1 (6 bases). Germline V gene data show CDR1 as MDHEN and CDR2 as SYDVKM. The V end lost 4 bases, the J end lost 0 bases, and 10 bases lay between the germline ends. The CDR3 sequence is 14 residues long. CDR3 coding DNA: TGTGCCAGCAGTTCCTACAGGGTCTCCTACGAGCAGTACTTC. The encoded protein is CASSSYRVSYEQYF.

This clonotype has just a few counts. The V gene is TRBV19, the J gene TRBJ2-2; weak D call: TRBD1 (6 bases). V lost 9 bases, J lost 2 bases, and 13 bases lay in between. This CDR3 has 14 amino acids. Per germline, CDR1 LNHDA and CDR2 SQIVND (reference sequence). In nucleotides, the CDR3 is TGTGCCAGCACTCCGGGACAAAACACCGGGGAGCTGTTTTTT. Translated: CASTPGQNTGELFF. The complete variable domain, with remaining parts taken from reference TRBV19 and TRBJ2-2, reads DGGITQSPKYLFRKEGQNVTLSCEQNLNHDAMYWYRQDPGQGLRLIYYSQIVNDFQKGDIAEGYSVSREKKESFPLTVTSAQKNPTAFYLCASTPGQNTGELFFGEGSRLTVL.

Many counts were recorded for this clonotype. The chain employs TRBV5-1 and TRBJ1-6, with unresolved D. Germline lookup yields CDR1 SGHRS and CDR2 YFSETQ. With 0 bases removed from V and 10 bases from J, the gap between germline ends came to 8 bases. The CDR3 length is 13 residues. CDR3 amino acids: CASSLESGSPLHF. CDR3 coding DNA: TGCGCCAGCAGCTTGGAATCGGGGTCACCCCTCCACTTT.

The chain combines TRBV5-4 with TRBJ2-7, with 10 bases lining up with TRBD1. V gave up 7 bases and J gave up 6 bases; unmatched junction bases: 7. There are 13 residues in the CDR3. Germline CDR1 and CDR2: SGHNT and YYREEE (reference sequence). CDR3 sequence: CASRDRGYREQYF. The CDR3 DNA reads as TGTGCCAGCCGGGACAGGGGATACCGCGAGCAGTACTTC.

This clonotype was detected a few times. The chain recombines TRBV6-1 with TRBJ2-5, with 10 bases identical to TRBD1. CDR1 MNHNS and CDR2 SASEGT come from the germline V gene. The CDR3 extends over 15 amino acids. Trimming took 6 bases from V and 3 from J; bases not matched to a gene: 7. The CDR3 region is CASSQGQGSKETQYF. The CDR3 DNA reads as TGTGCCAGCAGCCAGGGACAGGGGAGTAAAGAGACCCAGTACTTC.

The chain links TRBV11-2 to TRBJ1-5; no reliable D call. CDR1 is SGHAT and CDR2 is FQNNGV in the germline V gene. With 0 bases removed from V and 6 bases from J, the gap between germline ends came to 6 bases. CDR3 length equals 13 residues. In DNA form, the CDR3 reads TGTGCCAGCAGCTTAGACGGTGCTCAGCCCCAGCATTTT. Residues: CASSLDGAQPQHF.

The V and J genes are TRBV6-1 and TRBJ2-5; 9 nucleotides match TRBD1. The CDR3 has 14 residues. The germline V gene encodes CDR1 MNHNS and CDR2 SASEGT. After removal of 6 bases from V and 4 bases from J, the junction contained 6 bases not matched to a gene. In DNA, the CDR3 is TGTGCCAGCAGAACACAGGGGGCCGGAGAGACCCAGTACTTC. It encodes CASRTQGAGETQYF.

Ten or more counts support this clonotype. The chain joins TRBV27 to TRBJ2-7; 13 bases are shared with TRBD2. The CDR3 length is 15 residues. V trimming: 3 bases; J trimming: 4 bases; junction bases outside the gene matches: 3. CDR1 and CDR2 from the germline V gene are MNHEY and SMNVEV (reference sequence). CDR3 protein: CASSFGLAGAYEQYF. For the CDR3, the DNA is TGTGCCAGCAGTTTTGGACTAGCGGGAGCGTACGAGCAGTACTTC.

Concerning this clonotype: One end of the junction fails to match germline, which may point to a read error. The chain uses TRBV5-1 and TRBJ1-4; TRBD1 is a possible D gene (5 bases). The germline V gene has CDR1 SGHRS and CDR2 YFSETQ. The CDR3 runs 15 residues. The CDR3 nucleotides are TGCGCCAGCAGCTTGGGCCAGGGAGGAGGTGAAAAACCGTTTTTT. Amino acids: CASSLGQGGGEKPFF.

This chain connects TRBV4-1 to TRBJ2-5; D is uncertain. V lost 3 bases and J lost 4, with 12 bases in between. The CDR3 runs to 14 residues. CDR1 MGHRA and CDR2 YSYEKL come from the germline V gene. The CDR3 nucleotides are TGCGCCAGCAGCCATGTGGAGTCGGGAGAGACCCAGTACTTC. Translation gives CASSHVESGETQYF.

V and J are TRBV2 and TRBJ2-1; D remains ambiguous. Germline V lookup: CDR1 SNHLY, CDR2 FYNNEI. The CDR3 has 13 amino acids. Deletions cut 6 bases from V and 0 bases from J, with 6 bases between. The CDR3 here is CASRDDSYNEQFF. The CDR3 DNA reads TGTGCCAGCAGGGACGACTCCTACAATGAGCAGTTCTTC.

In its sample, this clonotype was seen many times. The chain has TRBV28 and TRBJ1-1; D gene uncertain. Germline V gene lookup returns CDR1 MDHEN and CDR2 SYDVKM. The V end lost 1 base, the J end lost 1 base, and 10 bases lay between the germline ends. This CDR3 is built from 15 residues. CDR3 coding DNA: TGTGCCAGCAGTTTATCGTGGGTCGCGAACACTGAAGCTTTCTTT. This translates into CASSLSWVANTEAFF.

This clonotype has ten or more counts. The V call is TRBV15, the J call TRBJ2-5; D uncertain. The CDR3 extends over 13 amino acids. Trimming took 5 bases from V and 4 from J, leaving 11 bases between them. Germline-derived CDR1 and CDR2 are LNHNV and YYDKDF (reference sequence). DNA of the CDR3: TGTGCCACCAGCGTAGACCCCTTAGAGACCCAGTACTTC. Translated, it gives CATSVDPLETQYF. The full variable domain, its missing parts supplied by reference TRBV15 and TRBJ2-5, is DAMVIQNPRYQVTQFGKPVTLSCSQTLNHNVMYWYQQKSSQAPKLLFHYYDKDFNNEADTPDNFQSRRPNTSFCFLDIRSPGLGDTAMYLCATSVDPLETQYFGPGTRLLVL.

This clonotype has only a few counts. The chain couples TRBV3-1 to TRBJ2-5; 12 positions agree with TRBD2. J was trimmed by 7 bases and V by 1 base; bases with no gene match: 4. The CDR3 is 15 residues long. Germline-derived CDR1 and CDR2 are LGHDT and YNNKEL (reference sequence). The CDR3 bases are TGTGCCAGCAGCCAAGGGACTAGCGGGATGAGGACCCAGTACTTC. Its protein is CASSQGTSGMRTQYF.